Listed below are T cell receptor beta chains from one sample, sequenced in a study of technical replicates of blood from a handful of donors. Some clones are missing from TCRdb's copy, which holds only in-frame ones; the method was immunoSEQ multiplex PCR. The sample has about 83,000 clones, roughly 90% seen once. Material: T cells isolated from PBMCs. The receptors were gathered from a human donor in good health. Each CDR3 is given with its conserved first and last residue. The D gene is left open where the match is weak. The size of a clone is reported for some rows only, either as once, few or many, or as a class for expanded clones.

TRBD1	TRBV19	NA	TRBJ2-6	TGTGCCAGTAGTATAGCAGGGGGAACTGGGGCCAACGTCCTGACTTTC	CASSIAGGTGANVLTF
NA	TRBV5-4	NA	TRBJ2-7	TGTGCCAGCAGCCTTTTTGTAGCGGTTACCTACGAGCAGTACTTC	CASSLFVAVTYEQYF
TRBD1	TRBV6-4	once	TRBJ2-3	TGTGCCAGCAGTGCCATATGGACAGGGGGCACAGATACGCAGTATTTT	CASSAIWTGGTDTQYF
NA	TRBV4-1	NA	TRBJ2-7	TGCGCCAGCAGCCAAGTAACATCCACAGACTACGAGCAGTACTTC	CASSQVTSTDYEQYF
TRBD1	TRBV12-5	once	TRBJ1-2	TGTGCTAGTGGTAATGTCCGGGACAGCGAAGCTAACTATGGCTACACCTTC	CASGNVRDSEANYGYTF
NA	TRBV7-9	NA	TRBJ1-1	TGTGCCAGCAGCTTCGGGGACACTGAAGCTTTCTTT	CASSFGDTEAFF
NA	TRBV4-3	once	TRBJ2-1	TGCGCCAGCAGCCAAGGGGCGCACAATGAGCAGTTCTTC	CASSQGAHNEQFF
NA	TRBV7-7	NA	TRBJ1-1	TGTGCTAGCAGCTTGCGCCTCGGGGACACTGAAGCTTTCTTT	CASSLRLGDTEAFF
NA	TRBV7-3	NA	TRBJ2-2	TGTGCCAGTCAGGAAATAAACACCGGGGAGCTGTTTTTT	CASQEINTGELFF
NA	TRBV5-4	NA	TRBJ2-7	TGTGCCAGCAGTTACAGGGATTACGAGCAGTACTTC	CASSYRDYEQYF
TRBD2	TRBV5-1	NA	TRBJ2-1	TGCGCCAGCAGCCCTTCCCAACTAGCGGAGTTATACAATGAGCAGTTCTTC	CASSPSQLAELYNEQFF
NA	TRBV7-9	once	TRBJ1-2	TGTGCCGCTCGGGACAACTATCACTATGGCTACACCTTC	CAARDNYHYGYTF
TRBD1	TRBV28	NA	TRBJ2-1	TGTGCCAGCCTTCCGGGACAGGGTTTCCAGTTTGAGCAGTTCTTC	CASLPGQGFQFEQFF
NA	TRBV6-5	NA	TRBJ1-1	TGTGCCAGCAGCTTGACAGGCAACGAAGCTTTCTTT	CASSLTGNEAFF
NA	TRBV28	NA	TRBJ1-5	TGTGCCAGCAGTAGAACAGGTAGAAGCAATCAGCCCCAGCATTTT	CASSRTGRSNQPQHF
NA	TRBV6-5	NA	TRBJ1-3	TGTGCCAGCAGTCTACAGATCTCTGGAAACACCATATATTTT	CASSLQISGNTIYF
NA	TRBV6-6	NA	TRBJ1-5	TGTGCCAGCAGTGATATACAGGGAACTGGAAAGCCCCAGCATTTT	CASSDIQGTGKPQHF
TRBD2	TRBV4-2	NA	TRBJ2-2	TGTGCCAGCAGCCAAGACCCCAGCGGGAAAAATACCGGGGAGCTGTTTTTT	CASSQDPSGKNTGELFF
TRBD2	TRBV27	NA	TRBJ2-1	TGTGCCAGCAGGACTAGCGGGAGCCACAATGAGCAGTTCTTC	CASRTSGSHNEQFF
NA	TRBV29-1	NA	TRBJ2-5	TGCAGCGTTGAAGAGTTACAAGAGACCCAGTACTTC	CSVEELQETQYF
NA	TRBV4-3	NA	TRBJ2-1	TGCGCCAGCAGCCAAGCGTGGCCCCCCTCCTACAATGAGCAGTTCTTC	CASSQAWPPSYNEQFF
NA	TRBV4-2	NA	TRBJ1-5	TGTGCCAGCAGCCGGGGACATGATCAGCCCCAGCATTTT	CASSRGHDQPQHF
TRBD1	TRBV5-4	NA	TRBJ1-3	TGTGCCAGCAGGAACTCAGGGGGAGGAAACACCATATATTTT	CASRNSGGGNTIYF